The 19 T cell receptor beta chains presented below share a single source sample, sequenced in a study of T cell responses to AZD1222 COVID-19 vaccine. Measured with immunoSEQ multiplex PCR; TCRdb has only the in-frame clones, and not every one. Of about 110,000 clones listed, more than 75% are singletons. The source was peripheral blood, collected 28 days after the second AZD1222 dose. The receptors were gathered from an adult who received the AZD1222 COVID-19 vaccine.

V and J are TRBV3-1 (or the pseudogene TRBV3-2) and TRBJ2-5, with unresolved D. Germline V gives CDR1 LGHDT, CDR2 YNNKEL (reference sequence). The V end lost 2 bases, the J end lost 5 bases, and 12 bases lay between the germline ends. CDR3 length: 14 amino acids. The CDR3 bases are TGTGCCAGCAGCCAACCCCAGGACGGGGAGACCCAGTACTTC. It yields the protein CASSQPQDGETQYF.

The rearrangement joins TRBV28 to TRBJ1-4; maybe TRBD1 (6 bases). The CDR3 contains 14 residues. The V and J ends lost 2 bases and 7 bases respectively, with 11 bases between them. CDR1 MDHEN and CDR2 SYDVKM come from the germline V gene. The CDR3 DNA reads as TGTGCCAGCAGTTTAGGGGGCATGTCTGAAAAACTGTTTTTT. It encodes CASSLGGMSEKLFF.

DNA for the CDR3: TGTGCCTGGGACAGGGGAGGGGAGACCCAGTACTTC. Translating gives CAWDRGGETQYF. The chain links TRBV30 to TRBJ2-5; possible D gene TRBD1, 8 bases. There are 12 residues in the CDR3. Germline V lookup: CDR1 GTSNPN, CDR2 SVGIG (reference sequence). The V and J ends lost 5 bases and 5 bases respectively, with 12 bases between them.

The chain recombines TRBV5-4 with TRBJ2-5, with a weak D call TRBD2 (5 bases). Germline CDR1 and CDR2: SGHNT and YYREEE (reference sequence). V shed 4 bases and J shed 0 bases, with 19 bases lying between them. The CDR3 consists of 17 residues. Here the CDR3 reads CASSPTEAGTNQETQYF. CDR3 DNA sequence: TGTGCCAGCAGCCCCACCGAGGCGGGCACCAACCAAGAGACCCAGTACTTC.

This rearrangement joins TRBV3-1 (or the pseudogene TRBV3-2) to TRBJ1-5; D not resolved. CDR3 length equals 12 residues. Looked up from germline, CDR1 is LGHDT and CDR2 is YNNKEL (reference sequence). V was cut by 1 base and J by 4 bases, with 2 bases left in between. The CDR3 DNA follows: TGTGCCAGCAGCCAAGCAAATCAGCCCCAGCATTTT. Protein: CASSQANQPQHF.

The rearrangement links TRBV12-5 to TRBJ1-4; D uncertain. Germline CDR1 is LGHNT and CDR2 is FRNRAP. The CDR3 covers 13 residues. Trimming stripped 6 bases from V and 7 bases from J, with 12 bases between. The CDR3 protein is CASGIGVSEKLFF. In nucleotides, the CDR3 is TGTGCTAGTGGGATCGGAGTTTCTGAAAAACTGTTTTTT.

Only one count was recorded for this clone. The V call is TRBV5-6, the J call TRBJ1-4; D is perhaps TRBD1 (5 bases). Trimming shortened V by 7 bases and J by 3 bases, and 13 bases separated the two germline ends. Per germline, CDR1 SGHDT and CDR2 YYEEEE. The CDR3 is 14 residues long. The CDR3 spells CASAWRGPNEKLFF. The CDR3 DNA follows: TGTGCCAGCGCATGGAGGGGTCCTAATGAAAAACTGTTTTTT.

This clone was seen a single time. The CDR3 bases are TGTGCCAGCAGTTACTCTCCGAGGGGGATCGGAAACACCATATATTTT. This sequence encodes CASSYSPRGIGNTIYF. The V call is TRBV6-5, the J call TRBJ1-3, with a tentative D call TRBD1 (6 bases). Germline lookup yields CDR1 MNHEY and CDR2 SVGAGI. V was cut by 0 bases and J by 4 bases, with 13 bases left in between. The CDR3 is 16 amino acids.

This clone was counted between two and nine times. This CDR3 reads CASSLLQTSMMSPLHF. CDR3 DNA: TGTGCCAGCAGCTTATTACAGACCTCAATGATGTCACCCCTCCACTTT. The chain employs TRBV7-9 and TRBJ1-6; D call uncertain. V lost 2 bases and J lost 10, with 18 bases in between. The CDR3 is 16 residues long. Germline CDR1 is SEHNR and CDR2 is FQNEAQ (reference sequence).

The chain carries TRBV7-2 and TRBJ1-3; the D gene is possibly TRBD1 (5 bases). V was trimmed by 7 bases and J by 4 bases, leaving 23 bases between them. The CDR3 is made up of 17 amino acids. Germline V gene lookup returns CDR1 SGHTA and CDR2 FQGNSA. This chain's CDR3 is CASMGLIQSRAGNTIYF. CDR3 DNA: TGTGCCAGCATGGGACTCATCCAATCTCGCGCCGGAAACACCATATATTTT. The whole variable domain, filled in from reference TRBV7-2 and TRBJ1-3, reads GAGVSQSPSNKVTEKGKDVELRCDPISGHTALYWYRQSLGQGLEFLIYFQGNSAPDKSGLPSDRFSAERTGGSVSTLTIQRTQQEDSAVYLCASMGLIQSRAGNTIYFGEGSWLTVV.

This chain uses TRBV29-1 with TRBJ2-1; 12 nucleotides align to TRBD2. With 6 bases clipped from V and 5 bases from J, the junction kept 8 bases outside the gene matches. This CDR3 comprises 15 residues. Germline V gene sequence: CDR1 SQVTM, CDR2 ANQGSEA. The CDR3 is CSVDGLAGIHNEQFF. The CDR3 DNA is TGCAGCGTCGATGGACTAGCGGGGATCCACAATGAGCAGTTCTTC.

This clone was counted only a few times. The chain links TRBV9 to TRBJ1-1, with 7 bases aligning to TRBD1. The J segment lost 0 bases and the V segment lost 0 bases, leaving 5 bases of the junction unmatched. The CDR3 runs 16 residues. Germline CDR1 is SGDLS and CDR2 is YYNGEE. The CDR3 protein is CASSVGQGGMNTEAFF. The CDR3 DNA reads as TGTGCCAGCAGCGTAGGGCAGGGGGGAATGAACACTGAAGCTTTCTTT.

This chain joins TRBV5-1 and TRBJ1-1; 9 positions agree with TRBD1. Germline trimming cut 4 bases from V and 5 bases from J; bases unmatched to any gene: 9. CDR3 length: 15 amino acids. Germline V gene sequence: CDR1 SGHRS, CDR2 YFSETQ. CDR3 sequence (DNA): TGCGCCAGCAGCAGGGGGACAGGGTGGGATACTGAAGCTTTCTTT. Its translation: CASSRGTGWDTEAFF.

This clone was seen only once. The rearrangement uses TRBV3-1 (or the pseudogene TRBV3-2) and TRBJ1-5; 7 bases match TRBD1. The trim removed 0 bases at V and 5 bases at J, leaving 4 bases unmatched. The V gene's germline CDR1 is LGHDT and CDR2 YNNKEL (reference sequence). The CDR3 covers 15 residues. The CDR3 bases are TGTGCCAGCAGCCAAGACGGCAGGGGGGATCAGCCCCAGCATTTT. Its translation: CASSQDGRGDQPQHF.

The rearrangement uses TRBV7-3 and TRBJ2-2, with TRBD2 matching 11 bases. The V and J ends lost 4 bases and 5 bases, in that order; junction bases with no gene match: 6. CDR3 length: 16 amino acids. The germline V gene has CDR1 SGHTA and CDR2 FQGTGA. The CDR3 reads CASSSRTSGRTGELFF. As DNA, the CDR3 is TGTGCCAGCAGCTCAAGGACTAGCGGGCGGACCGGGGAGCTGTTTTTT.

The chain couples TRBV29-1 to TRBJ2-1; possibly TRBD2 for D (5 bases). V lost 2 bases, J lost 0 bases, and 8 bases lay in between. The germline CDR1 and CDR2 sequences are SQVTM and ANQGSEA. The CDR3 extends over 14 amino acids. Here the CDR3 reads CSVERGVSYNEQFF. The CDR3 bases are TGCAGCGTTGAACGGGGAGTCTCCTACAATGAGCAGTTCTTC.

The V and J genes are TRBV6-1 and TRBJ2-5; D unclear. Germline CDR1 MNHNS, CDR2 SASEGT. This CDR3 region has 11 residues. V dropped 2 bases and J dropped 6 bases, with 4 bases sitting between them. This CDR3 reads CASSEPKTQYF. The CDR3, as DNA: TGTGCCAGCAGTGAACCGAAGACCCAGTACTTC.

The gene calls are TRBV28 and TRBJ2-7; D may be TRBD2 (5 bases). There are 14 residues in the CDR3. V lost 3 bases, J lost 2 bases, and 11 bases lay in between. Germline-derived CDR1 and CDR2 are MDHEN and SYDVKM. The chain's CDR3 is CASSLPGSTYEQYF. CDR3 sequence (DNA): TGTGCCAGCAGTTTGCCGGGGAGCACCTACGAGCAGTACTTC.

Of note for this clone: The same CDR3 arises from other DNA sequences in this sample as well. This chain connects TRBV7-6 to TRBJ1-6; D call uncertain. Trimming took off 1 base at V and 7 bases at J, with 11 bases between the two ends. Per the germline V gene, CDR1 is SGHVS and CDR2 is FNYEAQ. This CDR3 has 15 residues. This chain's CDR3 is CASSLVGLGNSPLHF. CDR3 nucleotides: TGTGCCAGCAGCTTAGTAGGTCTTGGGAATTCACCCCTCCACTTT.